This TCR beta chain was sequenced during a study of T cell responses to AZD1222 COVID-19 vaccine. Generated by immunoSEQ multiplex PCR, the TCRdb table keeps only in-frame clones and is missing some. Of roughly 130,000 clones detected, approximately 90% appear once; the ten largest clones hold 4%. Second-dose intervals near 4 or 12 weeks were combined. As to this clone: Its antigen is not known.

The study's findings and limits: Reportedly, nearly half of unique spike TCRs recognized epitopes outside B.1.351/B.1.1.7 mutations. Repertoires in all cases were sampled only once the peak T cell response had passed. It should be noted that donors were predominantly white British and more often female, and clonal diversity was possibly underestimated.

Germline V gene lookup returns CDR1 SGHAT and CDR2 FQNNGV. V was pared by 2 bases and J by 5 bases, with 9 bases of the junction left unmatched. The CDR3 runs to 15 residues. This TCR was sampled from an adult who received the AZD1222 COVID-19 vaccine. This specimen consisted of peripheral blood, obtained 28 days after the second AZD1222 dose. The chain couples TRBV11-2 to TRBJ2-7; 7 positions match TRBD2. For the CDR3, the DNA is TGTGCCAGCAGCTTAACCGGGACTAACAACAACGAGCAGTACTTC. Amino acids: CASSLTGTNNNEQYF.